This passage covers 27 T cell receptor beta chains from one sample sequenced in a study of blood T cells in healthy people across ages. Using a J-beta primer mix together with a sample-barcoded 5' primer, a second PCR was run for about 6 to 11 cycles. TCRdb passed the 5' RACE reads through MiXCR, listing each CDR3 protein once. This table holds around 670,000 distinct CDR3 sequences, about 30% found once. The material sequenced was blood. Every receptor here comes from a woman aged 80 or over in good health.

This clonotype was detected ten times or more. The chain uses TRBV7-6 and TRBJ2-7, with 12 positions matching TRBD1. The length of the CDR3 is 18 residues. Germline assignment: CDR1 SGHVS and CDR2 FNYEAQ. V lost 4 bases and J lost 2; bases outside the gene matches: 12. This chain's CDR3 is CASSSGQGAQLLTYEQYF. CDR3 nucleotides: TGTGCCAGCAGCTCGGGACAGGGGGCACAACTCTTAACCTACGAGCAGTACTTC. The full variable domain, its missing parts supplied by reference TRBV7-6 and TRBJ2-7, is GAGVSQSPRYKVTKRGQDVALRCDPISGHVSLYWYRQALGQGPEFLTYFNYEAQQDKSGLPNDRFSAERPEGSISTLTIQRTEQRDSAMYRCASSSGQGAQLLTYEQYFGPGTRLTVT.

This clonotype was detected a few times. The CDR3 region is CASSYSGGQRMNTEAFF. CDR3 bases: TGTGCCAGCAGTTATTCGGGGGGCCAGAGGATGAACACTGAAGCTTTCTTT. This chain links TRBV6-2 or TRBV6-3 with TRBJ1-1; a weak D match, TRBD1 (6 bases). Trimming left V 3 bases short and J 0 bases short, with 17 bases between. The CDR3 contains 17 residues. Per the germline V gene, CDR1 is MNHEY and CDR2 is SVGEGT.

To note about this clonotype: This may arise from a read error, as a much more abundant clone is one base away. CDR3 loop: CAGSVHQRTGTGTGANVLTF. The CDR3 DNA reads as TGTGCCGGCAGCGTCCACCAACGAACCGGGACAGGAACTGGGGCCAACGTCCTGACTTTC. The chain links TRBV9 to TRBJ2-6, with 8 nucleotides matching TRBD1. The length of the CDR3 is 20 residues. Germline assignment: CDR1 SGDLS and CDR2 YYNGEE.

This clonotype was counted ten times or more. The genes are TRBV6-1 and TRBJ2-3; TRBD2 matches 12 bases. The V gene end was trimmed by 1 base and the J gene end by 0 bases; junction bases not matched to a gene: 8. The CDR3 totals 19 residues. Germline V lookup: CDR1 MNHNS, CDR2 SASEGT. As DNA, the CDR3 is TGTGCCAGCAGTGAAGGGCTTCTAGCGGGGGGGGTTAGCACAGATACGCAGTATTTT. This translates into CASSEGLLAGGVSTDTQYF.

Many counts were recorded for this clonotype. This chain links TRBV4-3 with TRBJ1-2; 9 bases map to TRBD1. Germline V gives CDR1 LGHNA, CDR2 YSLEER. The CDR3 has 17 residues. The J segment lost 4 bases and the V segment lost 0 bases, leaving 9 bases of the junction unmatched. This CDR3 is CASSQDLGQGLGYGYTF. DNA for the CDR3: TGCGCCAGCAGCCAAGATTTGGGACAGGGTCTGGGCTATGGCTACACCTTC.

This clonotype was observed many times. This chain uses TRBV5-1 with TRBJ2-3; 10 nucleotides match TRBD2. Unmatched junction bases numbered 8, after V lost 3 bases and J lost 4 bases. The CDR3 contains 16 residues. The germline V gene has CDR1 SGHRS and CDR2 YFSETQ. The CDR3 DNA reads as TGCGCCAGCAGCTCGCAAGCGGGGGGGGTCGCAGATACGCAGTATTTT. As protein: CASSSQAGGVADTQYF.

The chain carries TRBV29-1 and TRBJ2-1; D is tentatively TRBD1 or TRBD2 (5 bases each). This CDR3 has 11 residues. Germline-derived CDR1 and CDR2 are SQVTM and ANQGSEA. Deletions cut 6 bases from V and 14 bases from J, with 17 bases between. As DNA, the CDR3 is TGCAGCGTCCCCCGCTCAGGGAGAGAGTTCTTC. It yields the protein CSVPRSGREFF.

There are many counts of this clonotype. V gene TRBV5-6 combines with J gene TRBJ2-1, with D uncertain. Germline V lookup: CDR1 SGHDT, CDR2 YYEEEE. This CDR3 contains 15 residues. The V gene lost 2 bases and the J gene lost 0 bases, with 9 bases spanning the gap. The CDR3 nucleotides read TGTGCCAGCAGCTTACGATTGAGCTCCTACAATGAGCAGTTCTTC. Translation gives CASSLRLSSYNEQFF.

This clonotype was observed a few times. The V call is TRBV6-2 or TRBV6-3, the J call TRBJ2-5; possibly TRBD1 or TRBD2 for D (5 bases each). The last part of the DNA fits TRBJ2-7 better; the J call may be wrong. Germline V gene data show CDR1 as MNHEY and CDR2 as SVGEGT. The CDR3 has 15 residues. The CDR3: CASRTTGFSGYEQYF. CDR3 DNA sequence: TGTGCCAGCAGGACTACAGGTTTTTCGGGCTACGAGCAGTACTTC.

Of note for this clonotype: This may arise from a read error, as a much more abundant clone is one base away. The rearrangement uses TRBV5-1 and TRBJ2-7, with a weak D call TRBD1 (6 bases). V gave up 0 bases and J gave up 7 bases, with 20 bases separating them. From germline, CDR1 is SGHRS and CDR2 YFSETQ. The CDR3 spans 16 residues. CDR3 residues: CASSLGLQGSKNEQYF. CDR3 nucleotides: TGCGCCAGCAGCTTGGGCCTACAGGGATCTAAGAATGAGCAGTACTTC.

The table lists this clonotype with many counts. Just one base apart from a much larger clone, this may be a read error. The CDR3 here is CSASRRMFRDSEQYF. The CDR3 bases are TGCAGTGCTAGCCGTCGAATGTTCAGGGATTCGGAGCAGTACTTC. This chain connects TRBV20-1 to TRBJ2-5, with D possibly being TRBD1 (5 bases). CDR3 length: 15 amino acids. In germline, CDR1 is DFQATT, CDR2 SNEGSKA (reference sequence). V was cut by 3 bases and J by 11 bases, with 25 bases left in between.

V gene TRBV30 combines with J gene TRBJ2-5; D may be TRBD1 (6 bases). Trimming pared 0 bases from V and 1 base from J, leaving 9 bases between. The CDR3 covers 14 residues. Per the germline V gene, CDR1 is GTSNPN and CDR2 is SVGIG (reference sequence). The CDR3 is CAWSVQDSQETQYF. Written as DNA, the CDR3 is TGTGCCTGGAGTGTACAGGACAGCCAAGAGACCCAGTACTTC.

This clonotype was seen ten or more times. The V and J genes are TRBV10-3 and TRBJ1-5, with a tentative D call TRBD1 (5 bases). Germline values: CDR1 ENHRY, CDR2 SYGVKD. The ends were cut back, 10 bases at V and 7 bases at J, with 20 bases in the middle. CDR3 length: 14 amino acids. For the CDR3, the DNA is TGTGCCACGAACGAGGGGCAGGAGGGACAGCCCCAGCATTTT. Its translation: CATNEGQEGQPQHF.

V and J are TRBV6-2 or TRBV6-3 and TRBJ1-2; the D is unclear. CDR1 is MNHEY and CDR2 is SVGEGT in the germline V gene. CDR3 length: 13 residues. V gave up 5 bases and J gave up 8 bases, with 15 bases separating them. In nucleotides, the CDR3 is TGTGCCAGCAGTCCGGACGGGCCAAGAGGCTACACCTTC. Translated: CASSPDGPRGYTF.

The table lists this clonotype with a count of one. The V gene is TRBV12-3 or TRBV12-4, the J gene TRBJ2-3; 12 bases fit TRBD2. The CDR3 is made up of 15 amino acids. V trimming: 8 bases; J trimming: 4 bases; junction bases outside the gene matches: 7. The CDR3 DNA sequence: TGTGCCAGCTCTAGCGGGGGGGTGAGCGCAGATACGCAGTATTTT. This sequence encodes CASSSGGVSADTQYF.

This clonotype was counted at least ten times. The junction departs from germline at one end; a sequencing error may be responsible. The V and J genes are TRBV20-1 and TRBJ1-2, with D maybe TRBD1 (5 bases). This CDR3 is built from 13 residues. Germline V gives CDR1 DFQATT, CDR2 SNEGSKA (reference sequence). CDR3: CSARETRDYGYTF. CDR3 coding DNA: TGCAGTGCTAGAGAGACGAGGGACTACGGCTACACCTTC.

There are many counts of this clonotype. This chain joins TRBV15 and TRBJ1-5; D remains ambiguous. The CDR3 length is 15 residues. Trimming pared 0 bases from V and 0 bases from J, leaving 6 bases between. From germline, CDR1 is LNHNV and CDR2 YYDKDF (reference sequence). The CDR3 protein is CATSREHGSNQPQHF. For the CDR3, the DNA is TGTGCCACCAGCAGAGAACACGGTAGCAATCAGCCCCAGCATTTT.

This clonotype was seen repeatedly, ten times or more. The V gene is TRBV3-1, the J gene TRBJ2-7; D remains ambiguous. The V gene lost 2 bases and the J gene lost 1 base, with 9 bases spanning the gap. The CDR3 is 14 amino acids. The V gene's germline CDR1 is LGHDT and CDR2 YNNKEL (reference sequence). The CDR3 loop reads CASSQRVFSYEQYF. In DNA, the CDR3 is TGTGCCAGCAGCCAACGAGTTTTTTCCTACGAGCAGTACTTC.

This clonotype was detected many times. The gene calls are TRBV4-2 and TRBJ1-6; 8 bases map to TRBD1. Losses at the gene ends were 4 bases for V and 9 bases for J; bases not matched to a gene: 11. CDR3 size: 16 residues. Per germline, CDR1 LGHNA and CDR2 YNFKEQ. In DNA form, the CDR3 reads TGTGCCAGCAGCCCGTCGCCCGGGGACAGGTCTTCACCCCTCCACTTT. It is translated as CASSPSPGDRSSPLHF.

Details on this clonotype: At one boundary the junction diverges from the germline segment, which might be a read error. The chain recombines TRBV12-3 or TRBV12-4 with TRBJ1-2; TRBD1 might be the D (6 bases). The CDR3 totals 15 residues. The CDR3 region is CASRLTGSANYGHTF. In nucleotides, the CDR3 is TGTGCCAGTAGGTTAACAGGGTCAGCTAACTATGGCCACACCTTC.

The chain carries TRBV9 and TRBJ2-7; 9 bases line up with TRBD2. V shed 1 base, J shed 5 bases, and the junction held 10 bases outside the gene matches. The CDR3 sequence is 16 residues long. The germline V gene encodes CDR1 SGDLS and CDR2 YYNGEE. The CDR3 reads CASSVIAGEGQNEQYF. CDR3 nucleotides: TGTGCCAGCAGCGTAATAGCGGGAGAGGGGCAGAACGAGCAGTACTTC.

About this clonotype itself: A read error may be the cause here, since a much bigger clone is one base away. The CDR3 loop reads CATSEAEVPSYGYTF. As DNA, the CDR3 is TGTGCCACCAGTGAGGCCGAGGTCCCGAGCTATGGCTACACCTTC. The V and J genes are TRBV24-1 and TRBJ1-2; D gene ambiguous. Germline loops: CDR1 KGHDR, CDR2 SFDVKD. This CDR3 region has 15 residues. The germline V and J ends were trimmed by 4 bases and 4 bases, with 15 bases remaining between them.

V and J are TRBV30 and TRBJ2-1; D possibly corresponds to TRBD1 (5 bases). Germline-derived CDR1 and CDR2 are GTSNPN and SVGIG (reference sequence). Trimming shortened V by 4 bases and J by 9 bases, and 10 bases separated the two germline ends. The length of the CDR3 is 11 residues. The CDR3, as DNA: TGTGCCTGGACCAGGGCAGGTGAGCAGTTCTTC. Translating it yields CAWTRAGEQFF.

This clonotype appeared many times. The chain is built from TRBV5-1 and TRBJ2-7; D ambiguous. Germline-derived CDR1 and CDR2 are SGHRS and YFSETQ. The V end lost 0 bases, the J end lost 3 bases, and 13 bases lay between the germline ends. CDR3 size: 15 residues. The DNA for the CDR3 is TGCGCCAGCAGCTTGGACGGGTCGGCCCTCTACGAGCAGTACTTC. Translated, it gives CASSLDGSALYEQYF.

This chain connects TRBV6-1 to TRBJ2-1; D unclear. The germline gives CDR1 MNHNS, CDR2 SASEGT. The germline V and J ends were trimmed by 6 bases and 8 bases, with 14 bases remaining between them. The CDR3 loop spans 13 amino acids. CDR3: CASRPNSPYEQFF. DNA of the CDR3: TGTGCCAGCAGGCCGAATAGTCCCTATGAGCAGTTCTTC.

This clonotype has at least ten counts. This chain uses TRBV6-1 with TRBJ2-6; 12 positions match TRBD1. CDR1 and CDR2 from the germline V gene are MNHNS and SASEGT. V shed 5 bases and J 0 bases; nucleotides not matched to a gene: 5. This CDR3 contains 18 residues. DNA for the CDR3: TGTGCCAGCAGTCCCGGGACAGGGGGCGCCTCTGGGGCCAACGTCCTGACTTTC. It translates to CASSPGTGGASGANVLTF.

This clonotype was observed a single time. One end of the junction is discordant with germline, which a read error may explain. The chain uses TRBV20-1 and TRBJ1-5; a possible D gene is TRBD1 (5 bases). The germline V gene encodes CDR1 DFQATT and CDR2 SNEGSKA (reference sequence). This CDR3 has 16 amino acids. The CDR3 region is CSGGHQGNRGNQPRHF. CDR3 coding DNA: TGCAGTGGTGGGCATCAGGGAAATAGAGGCAATCAGCCCCGGCATTTT.